The 2 T cell receptor beta chains presented below share a single source sample, sequenced in a study of blood T cell repertoires in COVID-19. Clones were read by immunoSEQ multiplex PCR, and TCRdb kept only the in-frame ones, dropping some. This sample has about 330,000 clones; about 92% occur once, and the top ten carry roughly 18%. Sample: PBMCs or T cells enriched from blood (not recorded which). The receptors shown here come from a woman in her twenties or thirties who had recovered from COVID-19.

The rearrangement links TRBV5-1 to TRBJ2-7, with 8 bases aligning to TRBD1. Germline assignment: CDR1 SGHRS and CDR2 YFSETQ. CDR3 length: 14 residues. V trimming: 2 bases; J trimming: 3 bases; junction bases outside the gene matches: 4. The CDR3, as DNA: TGCGCCAGCAGCTTCCGAGACAGGGGCTACGAGCAGTACTTC. It yields the protein CASSFRDRGYEQYF. Drawing the rest from reference TRBV5-1 and TRBJ2-7, the complete variable domain is KAGVTQTPRYLIKTRGQQVTLSCSPISGHRSVSWYQQTPGQGLQFLFEYFSETQRNKGNFPGRFSGRQFSNSRSEMNVSTLELGDSALYLCASSFRDRGYEQYFGPGTRLTVT.

This clone has just one count. This chain connects TRBV25-1 to TRBJ1-1; a possible D gene is TRBD1 (5 bases). This CDR3 region has 13 residues. The V and J ends lost 4 bases and 0 bases respectively, with 6 bases between them. Germline lookup yields CDR1 MGHDK and CDR2 SYGVNS. CDR3 DNA sequence: TGTGCCAGCAGTGGGGGCTTGAACACTGAAGCTTTCTTT. Protein sequence: CASSGGLNTEAFF.